The rows below give T cell receptor beta chains drawn from one sample of a study of T cell changes during pregnancy in multiple sclerosis. The repertoire was sequenced with immunoSEQ multiplex PCR; TCRdb's copy has only in-frame clones and lacks some. The sample shows roughly 50,000 clones, 80% to 95% of them seen only once. The sequencing used CD4+ T cells from peripheral blood mononuclear cells, collected in the third trimester of pregnancy. The origin of the receptors is a female donor with multiple sclerosis, enrolled in a pregnancy study. Each CDR3 is given with its conserved first and last residue. The order of the fields is D gene, clone size, V gene, J gene, CDR3 protein, CDR3 DNA. A D gene is named only where the DNA matches it firmly. Not all rows give a size; the values are once, few, many and, for expanded clones, a class.

>TRBD2|NA|TRBV5-6|TRBJ2-1
CASNLGRGRHNEQFF
TGTGCCAGCAATTTGGGTCGCGGGAGGCACAATGAGCAGTTCTTC
>NA|NA|TRBV11-1|TRBJ2-7
CASRPRATYEQYF
TGTGCCAGCAGACCGCGAGCCACCTACGAGCAGTACTTC
>TRBD2|once|TRBV28|TRBJ2-1
CASSTGTSGTLRRNEQFF
TGTGCCAGCAGTACCGGGACTAGCGGGACCCTTCGTAGAAATGAGCAGTTCTTC
>TRBD2|NA|TRBV28|TRBJ2-7
CASSSSGTSEQYF
TGTGCCAGCAGTTCCTCCGGGACTAGCGAGCAGTACTTC
>NA|NA|TRBV5-1|TRBJ2-7
CASSSEAPWEQYF
TGCGCCAGCAGCTCCGAAGCTCCCTGGGAGCAGTACTTC
>TRBD1|NA|TRBV12-5|TRBJ2-7
CASGLDRGLYEQYF
TGTGCTAGTGGTTTGGACAGGGGGCTCTACGAGCAGTACTTC
>TRBD2|few|TRBV4-2|TRBJ2-1
CASSQQRLAGGNEQFF
TGTGCCAGCAGCCAGCAAAGACTAGCGGGGGGAAATGAGCAGTTCTTC
>NA|NA|TRBV19|TRBJ1-1
CASSRQDLTEAFF
TGTGCCAGTAGTAGACAGGACCTCACTGAAGCTTTCTTT
>TRBD1|NA|TRBV7-9|TRBJ2-7
CASSLVRTGGNEQYF
TGTGCCAGCAGCCTTGTTCGGACAGGGGGCAACGAGCAGTACTTC
>NA|NA|TRBV5-4|TRBJ1-2
CASSLAGGENYGYTF
TGTGCCAGCAGCTTGGCGGGGGGCGAAAACTATGGCTACACCTTC
>NA|NA|TRBV28|TRBJ2-1
CASKGAGPSSYNEQFF
TGTGCCAGCAAAGGGGCAGGGCCTAGCTCCTACAATGAGCAGTTCTTC
>TRBD1|NA|TRBV7-3|TRBJ1-4
CASSSSLGQLNEKLFF
TGTGCCAGCAGCTCCTCTTTGGGACAGCTTAATGAAAAACTGTTTTTT
>TRBD2|NA|TRBV5-1|TRBJ2-7
CASSPLPGGNEQYF
TGCGCCAGCAGCCCCCTCCCGGGGGGAAACGAGCAGTACTTC
>NA|NA|TRBV27|TRBJ2-5
CASSLSHMETQYF
TGTGCCAGCAGTTTATCCCACATGGAGACCCAGTACTTC
>NA|NA|TRBV2|TRBJ2-6
CASSEARQSGANVLTF
TGTGCCAGCAGTGAAGCTCGACAGTCTGGGGCCAACGTCCTGACTTTC
>TRBD2|NA|TRBV6-1|TRBJ2-1
CATSGLSYNEQFF
TGTGCCACTAGCGGCCTTTCCTACAATGAGCAGTTCTTC
>NA|NA|TRBV19|TRBJ1-5
CASISGASNQPQHF
TGTGCCAGTATTTCAGGGGCGAGCAATCAGCCCCAGCATTTT
>TRBD2|NA|TRBV5-1|TRBJ2-3
CASSFTSGSNADTQYF
TGCGCCAGCAGCTTTACTAGCGGGAGTAATGCAGATACGCAGTATTTT
>NA|NA|TRBV6-1|TRBJ1-2
CASSSSDTGYGYTF
TGTGCCAGCAGCTCCTCTGACACTGGATATGGCTACACCTTC
>NA|few|TRBV5-1|TRBJ1-1
CASSLMETGLGEAFF
TGCGCCAGCAGCTTGATGGAAACAGGGTTGGGTGAAGCTTTCTTT
>NA|NA|TRBV5-1|TRBJ1-4
CASSFTGPHEKLFF
TGCGCCAGCAGCTTCACAGGGCCCCATGAAAAACTGTTTTTT
>TRBD2|NA|TRBV7-8|TRBJ2-5
CASNLGSGGGQETQYF
TGTGCCAGCAACCTGGGGAGCGGGGGCGGTCAAGAGACCCAGTACTTC
>NA|NA|TRBV30|TRBJ1-1
CAWSRAAPAGVNTEAFF
TGTGCCTGGAGTAGGGCAGCCCCCGCGGGGGTGAACACTGAAGCTTTCTTT
>TRBD1|NA|TRBV4-1|TRBJ2-5
CASSTPAQTGKETQYF
TGCGCCAGCAGCACACCCGCCCAGACAGGGAAAGAGACCCAGTACTTC
>NA|NA|TRBV5-4|TRBJ2-7
CASSIQGNHEQYF
TGTGCCAGCAGCATACAGGGTAACCACGAGCAGTACTTC
>NA|NA|TRBV6-1|TRBJ1-5
CATRRENQPQHF
TGTGCCACCCGACGGGAAAATCAGCCCCAGCATTTT
>NA|NA|TRBV30|TRBJ1-1
CAWERGNEAFF
TGTGCCTGGGAACGGGGGAATGAAGCTTTCTTT
>NA|NA|TRBV30|TRBJ2-6
CAWAGLPNVLTF
TGTGCCTGGGCAGGGCTTCCCAACGTCCTGACTTTC
>NA|NA|TRBV5-6|TRBJ1-5
CASSLWVGAQHF
TGTGCCAGCAGCTTGTGGGTTGGAGCCCAGCATTTT
>NA|NA|TRBV2|TRBJ2-2
CASSERAGTGELFF
TGTGCCAGCAGTGAGAGGGCTGGGACCGGGGAGCTGTTTTTT
>TRBD1|NA|TRBV5-6|TRBJ2-7
CASSSEGTGPTYEQYF
TGTGCCAGCAGCTCGGAGGGGACAGGGCCAACCTACGAGCAGTACTTC
>TRBD2|NA|TRBV5-1|TRBJ2-5
CASSNAGVETQYF
TGCGCCAGCAGTAACGCGGGAGTTGAGACCCAGTACTTC
>NA|once|TRBV6-5|TRBJ1-4
CASSYELNEKLFF
TGTGCCAGCAGTTACGAGCTTAATGAAAAACTGTTTTTT
>TRBD2|NA|TRBV27|TRBJ2-2
CASSLGTSGRGYTGELFF
TGTGCCAGCAGTTTAGGGACTAGCGGGAGAGGCTACACCGGGGAGCTGTTTTTT
>TRBD1|NA|TRBV6-1|TRBJ1-5
CASRKTGDSNQPQHF
TGTGCCAGCAGGAAAACAGGGGATAGCAATCAGCCCCAGCATTTT
>TRBD1|once|TRBV7-3|TRBJ1-1
CASSVDRVGTEAFF
TGTGCCAGCAGCGTTGACAGGGTTGGCACTGAAGCTTTCTTT
>NA|NA|TRBV2|TRBJ2-1
CASSDSGSSYNEQFF
TGTGCCAGCAGTGATTCCGGGAGTTCCTACAATGAGCAGTTCTTC
>NA|NA|TRBV9|TRBJ1-2
CASSVATSTWGYTF
TGTGCCAGCAGCGTAGCTACGAGTACCTGGGGCTACACCTTC
>NA|NA|TRBV5-6|TRBJ1-2
CASSLAANYGYTF
TGTGCCAGCAGCTTGGCAGCTAACTATGGCTACACCTTC
>NA|once|TRBV5-1|TRBJ1-2
CASSLSQGPYGYTF
TGCGCCAGCAGCTTGTCCCAGGGTCCCTATGGCTACACCTTC
>NA|NA|TRBV11-2|TRBJ2-7
CASSRGPDEQYF
TGTGCCAGCAGCCGAGGGCCGGACGAGCAGTACTTC
>TRBD2|NA|TRBV5-1|TRBJ2-7
CASSLKLAGGNEQYF
TGCGCCAGCAGCTTGAAGCTAGCGGGAGGCAACGAGCAGTACTTC
>NA|NA|TRBV7-3|TRBJ2-1
CASSERPSSYNEQFF
TGTGCCAGCAGCGAGCGGCCGAGCTCCTACAATGAGCAGTTCTTC